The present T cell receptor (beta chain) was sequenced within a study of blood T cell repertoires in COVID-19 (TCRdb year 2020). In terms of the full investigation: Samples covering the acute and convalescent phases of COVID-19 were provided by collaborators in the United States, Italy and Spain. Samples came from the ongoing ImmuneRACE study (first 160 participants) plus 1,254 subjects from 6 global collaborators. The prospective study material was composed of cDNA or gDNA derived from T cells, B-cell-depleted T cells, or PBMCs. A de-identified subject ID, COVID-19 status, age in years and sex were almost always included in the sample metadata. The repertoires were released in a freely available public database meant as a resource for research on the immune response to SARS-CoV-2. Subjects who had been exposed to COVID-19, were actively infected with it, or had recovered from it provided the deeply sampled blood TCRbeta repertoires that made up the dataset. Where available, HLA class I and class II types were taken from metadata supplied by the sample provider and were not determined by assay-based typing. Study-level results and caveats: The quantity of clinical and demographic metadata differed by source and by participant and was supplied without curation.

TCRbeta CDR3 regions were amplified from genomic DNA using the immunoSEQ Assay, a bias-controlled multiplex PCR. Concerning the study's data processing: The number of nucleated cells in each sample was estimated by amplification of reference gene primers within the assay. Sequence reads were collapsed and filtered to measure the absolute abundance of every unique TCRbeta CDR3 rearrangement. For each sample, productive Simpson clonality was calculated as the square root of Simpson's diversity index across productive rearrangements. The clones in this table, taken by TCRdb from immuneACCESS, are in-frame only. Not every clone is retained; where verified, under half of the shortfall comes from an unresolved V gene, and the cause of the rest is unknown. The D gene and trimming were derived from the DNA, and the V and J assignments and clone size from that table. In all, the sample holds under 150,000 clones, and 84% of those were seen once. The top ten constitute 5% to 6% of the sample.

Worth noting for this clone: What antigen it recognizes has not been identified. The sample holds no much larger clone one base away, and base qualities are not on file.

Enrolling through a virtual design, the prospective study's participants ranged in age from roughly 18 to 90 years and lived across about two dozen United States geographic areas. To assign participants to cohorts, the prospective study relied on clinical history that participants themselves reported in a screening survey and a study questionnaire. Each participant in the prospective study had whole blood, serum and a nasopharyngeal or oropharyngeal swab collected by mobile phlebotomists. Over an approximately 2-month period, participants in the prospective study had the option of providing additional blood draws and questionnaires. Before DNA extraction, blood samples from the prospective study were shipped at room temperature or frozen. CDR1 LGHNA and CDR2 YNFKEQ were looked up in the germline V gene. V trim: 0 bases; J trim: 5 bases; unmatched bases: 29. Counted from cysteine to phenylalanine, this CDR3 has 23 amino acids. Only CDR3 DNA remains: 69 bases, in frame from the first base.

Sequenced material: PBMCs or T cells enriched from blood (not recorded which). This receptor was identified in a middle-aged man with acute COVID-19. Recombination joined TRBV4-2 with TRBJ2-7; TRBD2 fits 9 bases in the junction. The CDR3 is CASSQDFAGGRVQSGLGVHEQYF. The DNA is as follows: TGTGCCAGCAGCCAAGACTTTGCGGGGGGGCGGGTTCAGAGCGGCTTGGGTGTTCACGAGCAGTACTTC.